A selection of T cell receptor beta chains follows, all from one sample in a study of shared clonotypes between healthy human individuals. The repertoire was sequenced with immunoSEQ multiplex PCR; TCRdb's copy has only in-frame clones and lacks some. Of roughly 1 million clones in the sample, 70% to 80% are singletons; the top ten hold under 0.65%. The sequencing sample was made of memory CD4+ T cells from PBMCs. Receptors originate from a man between 18 and 35 years old in good health. Some clones in this sample may be carry-over from other donors' samples. The CDR3 runs from the conserved cysteine through the conserved F or W.

v_gene	CDR3aa
TRBV14	CASSPLGPRGGTEAFF
TRBV2	CASSEGTGGTDTQYF
TRBV28	CASSTRTEAFF
TRBV28	CASSPTGTGGGGYTF
TRBV6-7	CASSYGPGLTPGWETQYF
TRBV25-1	CASSLLTGTLNQQFF
TRBV7-2	CASSSRTARDTEAFF
TRBV30	CAWTRTENEKLFF
TRBV13	CASSFRISGANVLTF
TRBV5-4	CASSSTSGSYNEQFF
TRBV9	CASSGSPHRALLTGELFF
TRBV5-6	CASSLGGPSSYNEQFF
TRBV28	CASSPQGAGVVANEQFF
TRBV6-5	CASRWPGGNYGYTF
TRBV27	CASSRTTSSRGELFF
TRBV5-5	CASSPGLAGRNEQFF
TRBV5-1	CASRTLGQNYGYTF
TRBV6-5	CASSYQDRGPYEQYF
TRBV9	CASSVEGETQYF
TRBV11-2	CASSAGSVFNTIYF
TRBV5-4	CASSLKTGRTYEQYF
TRBV27	CASSYGTGLEGTQYF
TRBV4-1	CASSQMTGMVTEAFF
TRBV29-1	CSVLTGSHYEQYF
TRBV2	CASSEGGTAETRFHEQFF
TRBV5-1	CASSLDARVATGELFF
TRBV6-5	CASTPIPGEGTEAFF
TRBV19	CASSKGQGFGYGYTF
TRBV9	CASSVWTSSTDTQYF
TRBV27	CASSYTGTSYEQYF
TRBV13	CASSPKTRGEGTGELFF
TRBV6-5	CASSPPGHPNTEAFF
TRBV15	CATSRERGLRSGANVLTF
TRBV5-4	CASSLGWQGVYEQYF
TRBV15	CATGPSSGNTIYF
TRBV10-3	CAISETGMDTEAFF
TRBV20-1	CSAPRGYGYTF
TRBV5-4	CASSSKHIQETQYF
TRBV28	CASSLVAESSYEQYF
TRBV10-3	CAISEQYLETQYF
TRBV29-1	CSVEEGMNTEAFF
TRBV9	CASSVEAGGHYEQYF
TRBV4-1	CASSQPTSGRKDTQYF
TRBV7-9	CASSYQGGGDYTF
TRBV6-6	CASSSPSNAGELFF
TRBV6-5	CASSYSSLAGAYEQYF
TRBV7-6	CASSLEGGTPDTQYF
TRBV18	CASNPPSGMNTEAFF
TRBV11-3	CASSVGGEETQYF
TRBV28	CASSFELRLAQHF
TRBV18	CASSSLAGGGTYEQYF
TRBV6-5	CASSEKGQSYEQYF
TRBV10-3	CAISEIGAAFF
TRBV7-9	CASSLVTGGTYEQYF
TRBV18	CASSPRTGTSGYTF
TRBV5-1	CASSSATGGLTEAFF
TRBV7-9	CASSLGLAGGRDTQYF
TRBV28	CASKLRTYNNEQFF
TRBV4-1	CASSQESWVGGAADTQYF